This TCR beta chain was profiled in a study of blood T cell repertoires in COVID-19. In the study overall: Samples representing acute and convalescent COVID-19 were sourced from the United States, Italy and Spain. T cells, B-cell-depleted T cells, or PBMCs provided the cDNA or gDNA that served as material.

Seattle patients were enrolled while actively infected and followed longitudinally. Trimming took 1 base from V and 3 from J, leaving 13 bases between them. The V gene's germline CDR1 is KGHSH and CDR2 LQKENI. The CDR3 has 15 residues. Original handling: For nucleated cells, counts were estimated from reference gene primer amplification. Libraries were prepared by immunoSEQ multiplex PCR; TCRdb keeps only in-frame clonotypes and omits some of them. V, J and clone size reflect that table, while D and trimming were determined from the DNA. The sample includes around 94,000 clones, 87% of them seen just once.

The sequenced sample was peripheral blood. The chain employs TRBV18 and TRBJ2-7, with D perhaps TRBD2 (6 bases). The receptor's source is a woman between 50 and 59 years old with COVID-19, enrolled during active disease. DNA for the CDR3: TGTGCCAGCTCACCACGGGGGGACCTTGGCTACGAGCAGTACTTC. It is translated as CASSPRGDLGYEQYF.